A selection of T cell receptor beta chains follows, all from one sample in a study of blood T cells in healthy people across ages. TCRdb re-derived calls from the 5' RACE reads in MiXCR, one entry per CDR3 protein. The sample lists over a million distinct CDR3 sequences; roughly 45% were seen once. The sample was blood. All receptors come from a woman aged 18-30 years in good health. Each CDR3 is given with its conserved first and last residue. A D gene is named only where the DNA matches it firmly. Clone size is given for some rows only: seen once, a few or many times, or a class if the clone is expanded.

CDR3 DNA: TGCGCCAGCAGCCCAGGACTCCACTCTGGGGCCAACGTCCTGACTTTC
CDR3 protein: CASSPGLHSGANVLTF
clone size: -
D gene: -
CDR3 length: 16
V gene: TRBV5-1
J gene: TRBJ2-6

CDR3 DNA: TGCGCCAGCAGCCAAGATCTTGTAAGAAGGACAAGGGCCCACGAGCAGTACTTC
CDR3 protein: CASSQDLVRRTRAHEQYF
clone size: once
D gene: -
CDR3 length: 18
V gene: TRBV4-1
J gene: TRBJ2-7

CDR3 DNA: TGTGCCAGCAGCCACTTCCCTGAGGGGCTAATTTCACCCCTCCACTTT
CDR3 protein: CASSHFPEGLISPLHF
clone size: -
D gene: -
CDR3 length: 16
V gene: TRBV6-2/TRBV6-3
J gene: TRBJ1-6

CDR3 DNA: TGTGCCAGCAGCACCGGACAGGGGCCATTTGGCAATCAGCCCCAGCATTTT
CDR3 protein: CASSTGQGPFGNQPQHF
clone size: few
D gene: TRBD1
CDR3 length: 17
V gene: TRBV5-5
J gene: TRBJ1-5

CDR3 DNA: TGCGCCAGCAGCTTCGCAGGGAATAAAGCTTTCTTT
CDR3 protein: CASSFAGNKAFF
clone size: -
D gene: -
CDR3 length: 12
V gene: TRBV5-1
J gene: TRBJ1-1

CDR3 DNA: TGTGCCAGCAGCCAAGAGGGCGTCTCCTACGAGCAGTACTTC
CDR3 protein: CASSQEGVSYEQYF
clone size: many
D gene: -
CDR3 length: 14
V gene: TRBV14
J gene: TRBJ2-7

CDR3 DNA: TGTGCCAGCCGCCGTTTGGTTCGCGGGAGCTACAATGAGCAGTTCTTC
CDR3 protein: CASRRLVRGSYNEQFF
clone size: -
D gene: TRBD2
CDR3 length: 16
V gene: TRBV6-5
J gene: TRBJ2-1

CDR3 DNA: TGCGCCAGCACCCTCGGGGGGTCTTTCACAGATATGCAGTATTTT
CDR3 protein: CASTLGGSFTDMQYF
clone size: -
D gene: TRBD2
CDR3 length: 15
V gene: TRBV5-1
J gene: TRBJ2-3

CDR3 DNA: TGCGCCAGCAGCCAAGATGGCCAGCGGAGCTCCTACAATGAGCAGTTCTTC
CDR3 protein: CASSQDGQRSSYNEQFF
clone size: -
D gene: -
CDR3 length: 17
V gene: TRBV4-1
J gene: TRBJ2-1

CDR3 DNA: TGCGCCAGTAGGCCAGGGATCAAAAGCTCCTACGAGCAGTACTTC
CDR3 protein: CASRPGIKSSYEQYF
clone size: -
D gene: -
CDR3 length: 15
V gene: TRBV10-2
J gene: TRBJ2-7

CDR3 DNA: TGCGCCAGCAGCTTGCCGACGGGATTTAGCGGGAGGGCCGACTACGAGCAGTACTTC
CDR3 protein: CASSLPTGFSGRADYEQYF
clone size: -
D gene: TRBD2
CDR3 length: 19
V gene: TRBV5-1
J gene: TRBJ2-7

CDR3 DNA: TGTGCCAGCAGCCTAGCGGGGGGTTCTTCCAGCTCCTACGAGCAGTACTTC
CDR3 protein: CASSLAGGSSSSYEQYF
clone size: -
D gene: TRBD2
CDR3 length: 17
V gene: TRBV6-1
J gene: TRBJ2-7

CDR3 DNA: TGTGCCAGCAGCTTAGGGGTGGGGCAGGGGATAGGGTATATCGGCTACACCTTC
CDR3 protein: CASSLGVGQGIGYIGYTF
clone size: -
D gene: -
CDR3 length: 18
V gene: TRBV7-6
J gene: TRBJ1-2

CDR3 DNA: TGTGCCAGCAGTTTAAGGCATTTGGGGGCGTATGAGCAGTTCTTC
CDR3 protein: CASSLRHLGAYEQFF
clone size: -
D gene: -
CDR3 length: 15
V gene: TRBV12-3/TRBV12-4
J gene: TRBJ2-1